What follows is one TCR beta chain and its context. Its cognate antigen is unknown. This specimen comes from a study of cytomegalovirus exposure and HLA in healthy donors. Study-level points and caveats: Three CMV-associated chains proved CMV antigen-specific in vitro. Overall, roughly 160 TCR beta chains were annotated as cytomegalovirus-associated. One later analysis, an examination of the 120 validation repertoires, found that first-cohort TCR clusters tended to co-occur in them.

Profiling relied on immunoSEQ multiplex PCR, and the TCRdb table lists in-frame clones only, not all of them. The profile covers roughly 86,000 clones, with 95% to 97% appearing a single time and around 1.6% taken by the ten largest. The CDR3 covers 12 residues. Germline V gives CDR1 SNHLY, CDR2 FYNNEI. The junction had 4 bases not matched to a gene; V was cut back by 3 bases and J by 10 bases. The receptor comes from a man between 18 and 29 years old in good health and CMV-seropositive. J is TRBJ1-1 and V is TRBV2; the match to TRBD1 covers 8 bases. The sample taken for sequencing was PBMCs. The CDR3 here is CASSDRGPGAFF. CDR3 bases: TGTGCCAGCAGTGACAGGGGGCCCGGAGCTTTCTTT.